Sequencing of this TCR beta chain was carried out in a study of response to subunit inactivated influenza vaccine. One entry per CDR3 protein results from TCRdb running MiXCR on the RT-PCR reads. The profile shows 560,000 or so distinct CDR3 sequences, approximately 7.6% of them singletons. In germline, CDR1 is SQVTM, CDR2 ANQGSEA. This CDR3 comprises 11 residues. The V end was cut by 4 bases, the J end by 7 bases, with 10 bases between. The sample consisted of PBMCs from blood, taken roughly 24 months after vaccination. The chain employs TRBV29-1 and TRBJ1-1, with D unresolved. The clonotype comes from a man between 50 and 69 years old who received an inactivated influenza vaccine. The DNA of the CDR3 is TGCAGCGTTGGGGTGACTGGTGAAGCTTTCTTT. This sequence encodes CSVGVTGEAFF. Full variable domain (outside the CDR3, taken from reference TRBV29-1 and TRBJ1-1): SAVISQKPSRDICQRGTSLTIQCQVDSQVTMMFWYRQQPGQSLTLIATANQGSEATYESGFVIDKFPISRPNLTFSTLTVSNMSPEDSSIYLCSVGVTGEAFFGQGTRLTVV.